This T cell receptor (beta chain) was recorded in a study of cytomegalovirus exposure and HLA in healthy donors. Study results and limitations: Among the most significant clusters, several appeared linked to common viral pathogens in a later analysis. Later analysis identified a missense DCLRE1C variant that was linked to TCR beta V- and J-gene trimming.

V gave up 5 bases and J gave up 0 bases; unmatched junction bases: 3. Germline V CDR1 and CDR2: SEHNR, FQNEAQ (reference sequence). CDR3 length equals 16 residues. The primer mix had 60 Vbeta and 13 Jbeta primers. Clones were read by immunoSEQ multiplex PCR, and TCRdb kept only the in-frame ones, dropping some. Of some 160,000 clones listed, less than 90% are singletons. Turning to this clone: Its antigen remains unidentified.

Sequences were obtained from PBMCs. The gene calls are TRBV7-9 and TRBJ2-7; TRBD2 matches at 14 bases. The clonotype originates from a male donor in good health and CMV-seropositive. The CDR3 sequence: CASSVGTSGSSYEQYF. DNA of the CDR3: TGTGCCAGCAGCGTCGGGACTAGCGGGAGCTCCTACGAGCAGTACTTC.